These T cell receptor beta chains were read from a single sample in a study of blood T cell repertoires in COVID-19. Data came from immunoSEQ multiplex PCR; TCRdb stores just in-frame clones and leaves some out. The sample yields around 250,000 clones, approximately 78% seen once. Sequencing was done on a sample of peripheral blood. These TCRs come from a woman under 30 with acute or convalescent COVID-19. The CDR3 runs from the conserved cysteine through the conserved F or W. D genes are given only for firm matches. The size of a clone is reported for some rows only, either as once, few or many, or as a class for expanded clones.

TRBV7-9	-	TRBJ1-2	TRBD1	CASSPRTGGSLYGYTF	TGTGCCAGCAGCCCTCGGACAGGTGGCTCCCTCTATGGCTACACCTTC
TRBV7-2	medium-sized	TRBJ1-1	TRBD1	CASSLGYRGGTGAEAFF	TGTGCCAGCAGCTTAGGATACAGGGGTGGGACGGGGGCTGAAGCTTTCTTT
TRBV6-2/TRBV6-3	once	TRBJ2-7	TRBD2	CASSPGTSGATYEQYF	TGTGCCAGCAGCCCGGGGACTAGCGGAGCGACCTACGAGCAGTACTTC
TRBV7-2	-	TRBJ1-5	TRBD1	CASSLQGTVDQPQHF	TGTGCCAGCAGCTTACAGGGGACAGTTGATCAGCCCCAGCATTTT
TRBV27	-	TRBJ1-2	-	CASRKQGPPHGYTF	TGTGCCAGCAGGAAACAGGGTCCCCCTCATGGCTACACCTTC
TRBV5-1	-	TRBJ1-6	TRBD1	CASSTTGTGTGFDNSPLHF	TGCGCCAGCAGCACCACCGGGACAGGGACGGGGTTTGATAATTCACCCCTCCACTTT
TRBV4-3	-	TRBJ1-5	TRBD1	CASSPWTGGNQPQHF	TGCGCCAGCAGCCCATGGACAGGGGGGAATCAGCCCCAGCATTTT
TRBV29-1	-	TRBJ2-1	TRBD1	CSVPQEGGTGVNEQFF	TGCAGCGTTCCACAGGAAGGCGGGACAGGGGTTAATGAGCAGTTCTTC
TRBV5-4	-	TRBJ1-1	TRBD1	CASSLGQGAFFGTEAFF	TGTGCCAGCAGCTTAGGACAGGGGGCGTTTTTTGGCACTGAAGCTTTCTTT
TRBV9	-	TRBJ2-3	-	CASSVVGLAPADTQYF	TGTGCCAGCAGCGTAGTAGGTCTAGCTCCGGCAGATACGCAGTATTTT
TRBV4-3	-	TRBJ1-4	TRBD1	CASSQEVLGDSYPSNEKLFF	TGCGCCAGCAGCCAAGAAGTGTTAGGGGACAGCTACCCTTCCAATGAAAAACTGTTTTTT
TRBV5-5	-	TRBJ2-7	-	CASTLIGGFPYEQYF	TGTGCCAGCACCCTCATTGGGGGGTTCCCCTACGAGCAGTACTTC
TRBV6-5	-	TRBJ1-2	-	CASSYDSQNYGYTF	TGTGCCAGCAGTTACGACAGCCAAAACTATGGCTACACCTTC
TRBV5-4	-	TRBJ2-2	TRBD2	CASSSLAGANTGELFF	TGTGCCAGCAGCTCTTTAGCGGGAGCGAACACCGGGGAGCTGTTTTTT
TRBV4-3	-	TRBJ2-2	-	CASSQDPRQGYTGELFF	TGCGCCAGCAGCCAAGATCCGCGGCAGGGGTACACCGGGGAGCTGTTTTTT
TRBV18	-	TRBJ1-6	TRBD1	CASSPTGDSPNSPLHF	TGTGCCAGCTCACCAACGGGGGACAGTCCGAATTCACCCCTCCACTTT
TRBV19	few	TRBJ1-5	-	CASSIRTDQPQHF	TGTGCCAGTAGTATAAGGACAGATCAGCCCCAGCATTTT
TRBV7-3	-	TRBJ1-1	TRBD1	CASSSQGGTEAFF	TGTGCCAGCAGCTCCCAGGGGGGCACTGAAGCTTTCTTT
TRBV5-8	once	TRBJ1-4	-	CASSLRAANEKLFF	TGTGCCAGCAGCCTGAGGGCAGCTAATGAAAAACTGTTTTTT
TRBV9	-	TRBJ2-5	TRBD2	CASSGTSGRLWGETQYF	TGTGCCAGCAGCGGGACTAGCGGGAGGTTGTGGGGAGAGACCCAGTACTTC
TRBV9	-	TRBJ2-3	-	CASSVHGQSTDTQYF	TGTGCCAGCAGCGTACATGGACAGAGCACAGATACGCAGTATTTT
TRBV30	-	TRBJ1-6	-	CACRQSSYNSPLHF	TGTGCCTGTAGACAGAGCTCCTATAATTCACCCCTCCACTTT
TRBV11-2	-	TRBJ2-2	-	CASSLAGSGELFF	TGTGCCAGCAGCTTGGCGGGATCCGGGGAGCTGTTTTTT
TRBV27	-	TRBJ2-7	-	CASSLGLGVEQYF	TGTGCCAGCAGTTTGGGCCTAGGGGTCGAGCAGTACTTC
TRBV5-1	-	TRBJ2-2	-	CASSPRGGAGELFF	TGCGCCAGCAGCCCCCGAGGAGGGGCCGGGGAGCTGTTTTTT
TRBV7-3	-	TRBJ2-7	TRBD2	CASSAGLGKAEQYF	TGTGCCAGCAGCGCTGGACTAGGCAAGGCCGAGCAGTACTTC
TRBV20-1	-	TRBJ2-1	TRBD2	CSASRREDTGEQFF	TGCAGTGCTAGTAGGCGGGAGGATACGGGTGAGCAGTTCTTC
TRBV7-9	-	TRBJ1-1	TRBD1	CASSPSGQATEAFF	TGTGCCAGCAGCCCATCGGGACAGGCGACTGAAGCTTTCTTT
TRBV2	-	TRBJ2-3	-	CASSEGGYLDTQYF	TGTGCCAGCAGCGAGGGGGGGTATTTAGATACGCAGTATTTT
TRBV7-2	-	TRBJ2-7	-	CASSLMFGGPYEQYF	TGTGCCAGCAGCTTAATGTTCGGGGGGCCCTACGAGCAGTACTTC
TRBV27	-	TRBJ1-5	-	CASSLSLNQPQHF	TGTGCCAGCAGTTTAAGCCTAAATCAGCCCCAGCATTTT
TRBV13	-	TRBJ2-1	-	CASSSMAEQFF	TGTGCCAGCAGCTCCATGGCTGAGCAGTTCTTC
TRBV6-5	-	TRBJ1-5	-	CASRPNRGNQPQHF	TGTGCCAGCAGACCCAACCGGGGAAATCAGCCCCAGCATTTT
TRBV7-3	-	TRBJ2-7	-	CASSSSRGHEQYF	TGTGCCAGCAGCTCCAGCAGGGGCCACGAGCAGTACTTC
TRBV9	-	TRBJ2-1	TRBD1	CASSPRQGRSDEQFF	TGTGCCAGCAGCCCTCGACAGGGGCGTAGCGATGAGCAGTTCTTC
TRBV9	-	TRBJ1-1	TRBD1	CASSVAAGGVNTEAFF	TGTGCCAGCAGCGTAGCGGCAGGGGGTGTGAACACTGAAGCTTTCTTT
TRBV28	-	TRBJ2-7	TRBD2	CASRPRTSGYEQYF	TGTGCCAGCAGGCCGCGGACTAGCGGCTACGAGCAGTACTTC
TRBV16	once	TRBJ2-5	TRBD1	CASSGQVIKQETQYF	TGTGCCAGCAGCGGACAGGTTATTAAACAAGAGACCCAGTACTTC
TRBV24-1	few	TRBJ1-5	TRBD1	CATSDSGQLGQPQHF	TGTGCCACCAGTGACTCGGGACAGTTGGGCCAGCCCCAGCATTTT
TRBV19	once	TRBJ2-7	TRBD1	CASSEQGTALYEQYF	TGTGCCAGTAGTGAACAGGGGACGGCCCTCTACGAGCAGTACTTC
TRBV10-1	-	TRBJ1-2	TRBD1	CASSSRDRQKKSIANYGYTF	TGCGCCAGCAGTAGCCGGGACAGACAAAAAAAATCTATAGCTAACTATGGCTACACCTTC
TRBV10-3	-	TRBJ2-1	TRBD2	CAISESSLLAGVVNEQFF	TGTGCCATCAGTGAGTCGTCGCTACTAGCGGGAGTTGTCAATGAGCAGTTCTTC
TRBV9	-	TRBJ2-7	TRBD2	CASSVEGLAGHEQYF	TGTGCCAGCAGCGTAGAAGGACTAGCGGGGCACGAGCAGTACTTC
TRBV12-3/TRBV12-4	-	TRBJ1-1	-	CASSISFNTEAFF	TGTGCCAGCAGTATCTCCTTCAACACTGAAGCTTTCTTT
TRBV15	-	TRBJ2-1	TRBD2	CATTPSGIFYNEQFF	TGTGCCACCACCCCTAGCGGGATCTTCTACAATGAGCAGTTCTTC